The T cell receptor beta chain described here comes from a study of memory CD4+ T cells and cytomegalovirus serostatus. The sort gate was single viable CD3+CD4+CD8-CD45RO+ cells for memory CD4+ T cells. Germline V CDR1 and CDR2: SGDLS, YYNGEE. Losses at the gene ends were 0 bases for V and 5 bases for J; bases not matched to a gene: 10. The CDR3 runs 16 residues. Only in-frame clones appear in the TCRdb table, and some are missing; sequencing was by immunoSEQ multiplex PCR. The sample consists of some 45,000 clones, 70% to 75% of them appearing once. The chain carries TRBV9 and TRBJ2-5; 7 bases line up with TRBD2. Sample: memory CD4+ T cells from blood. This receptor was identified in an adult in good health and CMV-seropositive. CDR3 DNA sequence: TGTGCCAGCAGCGTAGGCTTCGGCGGGGGTGTGGAGACCCAGTACTTC. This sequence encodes CASSVGFGGGVETQYF.